This record concerns one T cell receptor beta chain sequence. Its binding antigen is unknown. The sequence runs out 3 residues before the end of the CDR3; the remainder is reconstructed from the germline J gene. This specimen comes from a study of T cell clonality in common variable immunodeficiency (dated by TCRdb to the mid-2010s). For sequencing, equivalent amounts of genomic DNA were input from CVID and control samples. For every sample, a 60 bp segment covering the rearranged TCRbeta CDR3 region was amplified and then sequenced. The immunoSEQ assay, a bias-corrected multiplex PCR combined with high-throughput sequencing, was used to amplify TCRbeta. In the source study's methods: Every unique nucleotide sequence counted as a clone and was annotated with V, D and J genes, copy number and frequency. Sequences were labeled productive if in frame, and non-productive if out of frame or containing stop codons. As previously described, clonality was calculated on the basis of Shannon's entropy. The predicted amino acid sequences of productive clones were used to derive the mean CDR3 Kyte-Doolittle hydropathy. The R hclust function was used to hierarchically cluster scaled V gene usage with Manhattan distance and complete linkage. Clone sharing by CDR3 amino acid sequence was assessed by resampling 12 repertoires per group over 100 rounds. The repertoires were screened for over 60 published EBV-specific TCRbeta sequences and roughly 240 published CMV-specific TCRbeta sequences. A couple of CVID samples that yielded fewer than 10,000 sequences were excluded from the analysis, so around 40 CVID repertoires were retained. TCRdb stores this immuneACCESS table with in-frame sequences only. Part of the clones is absent; in the studies checked, under half of the shortfall reflects unresolved V genes, and no reason is known for the rest. V, J and clone size reflect that table, while D and trimming were determined from the DNA. The table for this sample lists 30,000 to 40,000 clones, none of them counted only once. Clones ranked in the top ten supply about 6.7% of the sample.

Broad study findings and their caveats: According to the authors, figuring out what caused the increased clonality in CVID would require sequencing the repertoires of T cell subpopulations. Healthy controls shared more TCRbeta clones with each other than CVID subjects shared among themselves (p < 0.0001). Even though DNA input was equal, the average per sample came to about 81,820 unique sequences for controls compared with about 30,000 for CVID samples. CVID TCRbeta sequences reportedly showed fewer deletions and N-nucleotide insertions and lacked highly modified clones with 13 or more V deletions. Patient heterogeneity within the CVID cohort put limits on correlating repertoire features with clinical complications. Increased TCRbeta clonality was found in CVID subjects compared with healthy controls (t-test p = 0.018), with the increase being most characteristic of about a third of subjects.

The CDR3, cysteine through phenylalanine, is 16 amino acids long. Sequencing covers 39 bases of the CDR3, shown here with the frame starting at base 1. V is pared back by 3 bases and J by 0 bases, with 12 bases lying between the germline termini. From a lookup of the germline V gene, CDR1 and CDR2 are KGHSH and LQKENI. CVID was diagnosed by standard criteria: serum IgG, IgA and/or IgM reduced below normal range, plus specific antibody deficiency. There were under 50 subjects in the CVID group (roughly 15 female and 29 male), ranging in age from 9 to 64 years, with a mean age of 40. Most of the CVID patients and most of the healthy controls were of Caucasian heritage. Replacement immunoglobulin therapy had been administered to all CVID subjects for at least one year at the time of study participation. When blood was collected, none of the CVID subjects were ill or on immunomodulatory or immunosuppressive medication. Heparinized peripheral whole blood samples of about 5 to 8.5 ml were obtained from each donor. TCRbeta CDR3 repertoires were sequenced from genomic DNA of adults with common variable immune deficiency (CVID) and healthy adult controls. Diluted blood was density-centrifuged over Hypaque 1077 or Ficoll-Paque to isolate peripheral blood mononuclear cells. Genomic DNA was obtained from unsorted mononuclear cells through either Qiagen column purification or a centrifugation-based method.

The receptor was derived from a human donor with common variable immunodeficiency. The chain joins TRBV18 to TRBJ1-3, with no reliable assignment of the D segment. Sequences were obtained from peripheral blood mononuclear cells. The CDR3 region: CASSPAAGNSGNTIYF. Partial CDR3 DNA: TGTGCCAGCTCACCCGCCGCGGGTAACTCTGGAAACACC. The full variable domain, completed from the reference TRBV18 and TRBJ1-3 proteins outside the CDR3, reads NAGVMQNPRHLVRRRGQEARLRCSPMKGHSHVYWYRQLPEEGLKFMVYLQKENIIDESGMPKERFSAEFPKEGPSILRIQQVVRGDSAAYFCASSPAAGNSGNTIYFGEGSWLTVV.